This TCR beta chain is drawn from a study of CD8 T cells in ankylosing spondylitis. Study results and caveats: What seemed typical of ankylosing spondylitis blood was a TCR beta motif built from under 10 highly homologous variants. Disease-linked clones had a CD8+ phenotype and relatively low frequency in peripheral blood.

This clonotype was seen just once. What it recognizes is unknown. Libraries for TCR beta were made by quantitative 5'-RACE with molecular barcodes. MiXCR was run by TCRdb on the 5' RACE reads, yielding one entry per CDR3 protein. The table records roughly 670,000 distinct CDR3 sequences, about 20% of them present only once. This receptor was taken from a male donor with ankylosing spondylitis. The sample was blood, either unsorted or a sorted T cell fraction (not recorded which).

This CDR3 reads CASSLEVGHRETQYF. The CDR3 coding sequence is TGTGCCAGCAGCTTAGAAGTAGGTCATAGAGAGACCCAGTACTTC. V gene TRBV7-6 combines with J gene TRBJ2-5; no definite D call. V gave up 1 base and J gave up 4 bases, with 13 bases separating them. Germline V CDR1 and CDR2: SGHVS, FNYEAQ. The CDR3 is made up of 15 amino acids.